This T cell receptor beta chain was found in a study of CD8 T cells in ankylosing spondylitis (dated by TCRdb to about 2017). Study-wide context: The study profiled T cell receptor beta repertoires in healthy donors and ankylosing spondylitis patients to find disease-linked TCR variants. In total, the full study cohort was made up of 100 to 140 healthy donors and 20 to 25 ankylosing spondylitis patients. Samples of peripheral blood were taken, and for ankylosing spondylitis patients, synovial fluid was collected as well.

This sample was sequenced with an Illumina HiSeq 2500. Quantitative 5'-RACE with molecular barcodes was the method used to prepare the TCR beta libraries. As for the original processing: A new computational method, built on a probabilistic model of VDJ rearrangement, was used to identify disease-linked TCR variants. The raw public reads went through TCRdb reprocessing: fastp at Q25, MiXCR clone calling, in-frame beta chains kept. Identical CDR3 proteins give one entry, which carries the most common genes and DNA. Clone size and V and J calls follow TCRdb, not the original study. The sample includes under 250,000 distinct CDR3 sequences, with roughly 25% observed a single time. The top ten hold 6.6% of the sample. At the junction V is shortened by 6 bases and J by 3 bases, with 15 bases in between. Based on the germline V gene (reference sequence), the CDR1 and CDR2 sequences are DFQATT and SNEGSKA. Its CDR3 holds 13 amino acids, cysteine through phenylalanine. The CDR3 DNA has 39 bases and is translated from base 1.

As for this clonotype: Its binding antigen is unknown. Per-base quality was not reported, and no clone a single base away is much larger than it.

General conclusions and limits of the study: A TCR beta motif of fewer than 10 highly homologous amino acid variants appeared characteristic of blood from ankylosing spondylitis patients. Some of the motif variants had been reported before in the synovial fluid and blood of reactive arthritis patients, a finding that suggests common disease-initiation mechanisms. The disease-linked clones were reported as significantly enriched in matched synovial fluid samples from ankylosing spondylitis patients. The disease-linked clones showed a CD8+ phenotype and occurred at relatively low frequencies in peripheral blood.

The source of this sequence is a male donor with ankylosing spondylitis or in good health (not recorded which). Sequencing input: blood, either unsorted or a sorted T cell fraction (not recorded which). Recombination joined TRBV20-1 with TRBJ2-7; a tentative D call is TRBD1 (6 bases match). In nucleotides, the sequence is TGCAGTGCCTGCCCGGACAGAGACTACGAGCAGTACTTC. Its translation is CSACPDRDYEQYF.